This T cell receptor (beta chain) was sequenced in a study of beta chain features in type 1 diabetes (dated by TCRdb to the late 2010s). Study-level background: Patients and healthy donors did not differ in mean age, gender distribution, total cell number or subset yield. A total of around 110,000,000 sorted cells were examined across all samples, and a strong correlation was observed between cell number per subset and RNA yield. The study compared TCRB repertoires of sorted circulating CD4+ T cell subsets between recently diagnosed type 1 diabetes patients and matched healthy donors. Regulatory and stem cell-like memory subsets were obtained from only 8 patients and roughly eight healthy donors, while naive and central memory subsets were obtained from all 28 donors. Overall study outcomes, separate from this receptor: At VDJ recombination sites, patients with type 1 diabetes made fewer insertions and deleted more nucleotides, a pattern implying thymic rearrangement abnormalities. A moderate but significant shortening of TCRB CDR3 length was observed in type 1 diabetes patients in all four CD4+ subsets. Naive, central memory and regulatory TCRB repertoires appeared to be more alike among patients than among healthy donors. HLA sub-analyses involved small numbers of individuals, so any influence of HLA type on TCRB rearrangement remained unresolved. Because cDNA was sequenced instead of genomic DNA, activated cells with high expression could be over-represented, although the groups did not differ in activation or CD3 levels. Shorter templates might have been favored by PCR, but patient and control samples were amplified and corrected together, so both groups would have been affected equally by any skew.

The High Capacity cDNA Reverse Transcription Kit was used to reverse transcribe all of the isolated RNA, meaning that expressed TCRB transcripts were what got sequenced. Naive, central memory and regulatory T cell samples underwent deep immunoSEQ sequencing, averaging around 3.7 million total reads per sample. Sorted cells were lysed in RLT buffer and RNA was extracted with DNase-treated RNeasy Micro or Mini kits, depending on cell number. To prevent cross-contamination, each cell subset was processed individually, whereas patient and healthy donor samples were processed jointly. The immunoSEQ multiplex PCR was used to amplify TCRB sequences from cDNA, generating 87-bp fragments that spanned the CDR3 region. Amplicons were sequenced on the Illumina HiSeq platform. The authors processed their data as follows. Synthetic template baselines were used to correct PCR bias computationally, reads within Hamming distance 2 were collapsed together, and singletons that could not be merged were discarded. By aligning reads against IMGT, V, D and J genes, CDR3 length, and insertions or deletions at six rearrangement sites were assigned. Within each subset, clonotype counts were normalized to sorted cell number, after which true diversity and Gini coefficients were computed with the tcR R package. The overlap coefficient, calculated on TCRB nucleotide sequences, was used to measure repertoire sharing. TCRdb mirrors the immuneACCESS table, restricted to in-frame sequences. Some clones are absent from its copies; in checked studies, under half trace to an unresolved V gene, and the reason for the others is unknown. The DNA gave D and trimming, while V, J and clone size come from that table. This sample has some 110,000 clones in its table, and about a sixth of those were observed once. The ten most abundant clones make up about 2.5% of the sample.

The germline V gene provides CDR1 SQVTM and CDR2 ANQGSEA. The CDR3 holds 14 amino acids from the cysteine to the phenylalanine. Only CDR3 DNA is held: 42 bases, read in frame from base 1. V loses 4 bases of germline sequence and J loses 2 bases, and the interval between the two ends is 15 bases. In the case of this clone: Its recognized antigen is unknown. No much larger clone exists at a distance of one base, and base qualities are not known.

Each donor gave one peripheral blood draw, averaging around 120 mL, which was collected into heparinised tubes. A BD FACSAria II was used to sort naive, central memory, regulatory and stem cell-like memory CD4+ T cells with a panel that included CD45RO, CCR7, CD25, CD127, CD95 and CD27. Purity was above 95% for every sorted population. PBMCs were separated immediately by Lymphoprep density gradient centrifugation and were stained directly, without being cultured. So that batch effects would be minimized, each experiment stained and sorted samples in pairs, pairing one healthy donor with one patient.

Recombination joined TRBV29-1 with TRBJ2-7; the D gene could be either TRBD1 or TRBD2, each agreeing at 5 bases. The clonotype comes from a young man with type 1 diabetes. The sample consisted of central memory CD4+ T cells from blood. The DNA sequence reads TGCAGCGTTGTTCTGGGAAGAGGGGCCTACGAGCAGTACTTC. It translates as CSVVLGRGAYEQYF.